A single sample gave rise to the 9 T cell receptor beta chains below, sequenced in a study of a mutant IDH1 vaccine in newly diagnosed glioma. Time point meaning: week 5, during vaccination. Vaccination comprised doses that each held 300 ug of mutant IDH1 20-mer peptide, plus topical imiquimod. Their antigen targets remain unknown. Assay: immunoSEQ multiplex PCR; the TCRdb copy retains only in-frame clones and omits some. Counted here are 50,000 or so clones, about 86% occurring once; the ten biggest clones make up 6.5% to 9%. The specimen comprised PBMCs, sampled from a glioma patient whose treatment included an IDH1 peptide vaccine. The receptor set was obtained from a woman in her forties or fifties with glioma.

This clone was counted only a few times. The chain joins TRBV6-6 to TRBJ1-5; 8 bases fit TRBD1. V was pared by 5 bases and J by 4 bases, with 7 bases of the junction left unmatched. This CDR3 has 15 amino acids. The germline gives CDR1 MNHNY, CDR2 SVGAGI (reference sequence). The CDR3 DNA sequence: TGTGCCAGCAGTACCGGACAGGGCGTGAATCAGCCCCAGCATTTT. Amino acids: CASSTGQGVNQPQHF.

This sequence joins TRBV19 and TRBJ2-7, with no clear D. The V gene's germline CDR1 is LNHDA and CDR2 SQIVND (reference sequence). V was shortened by 4 bases and J by 3 bases, with 10 bases between the two germline ends. There are 13 residues in the CDR3. In DNA, the CDR3 is TGTGCCAGTAGTACGGACGGATTCTACGAGCAGTACTTC. This codes for CASSTDGFYEQYF.

This chain connects TRBV2 to TRBJ1-1; no clear D gene. Germline CDR1 SNHLY, CDR2 FYNNEI. CDR3 length: 13 residues. V was pared by 9 bases and J by 0 bases, with 11 bases between. Here the CDR3 DNA reads TGTGCCAGAGAAGGGAATTTGAACACTGAAGCTTTCTTT. Its protein is CAREGNLNTEAFF.

This sequence joins TRBV4-2 and TRBJ2-1, with 8 bases lining up with TRBD2. CDR1 LGHNA and CDR2 YNFKEQ come from the germline V gene. The CDR3 is 16 residues long. The V and J ends lost 4 bases and 0 bases, in that order; junction bases with no gene match: 5. Here the CDR3 reads CASSPRGGSSYNEQFF. The CDR3 DNA reads TGTGCCAGCAGCCCCCGCGGGGGGAGCTCCTACAATGAGCAGTTCTTC.

This clone has a handful of counts. The chain joins TRBV2 to TRBJ1-1; 12 nucleotides align to TRBD1. CDR3 length: 15 residues. Germline trimming cut 6 bases from V and 7 bases from J; bases unmatched to any gene: 9. Per germline, CDR1 SNHLY and CDR2 FYNNEI. CDR3 sequence reads: CASSGDRGRMSEAFF. The CDR3 coding sequence is TGTGCCAGCAGCGGGGACAGGGGGCGTATGAGTGAAGCTTTCTTT.

The chain couples TRBV18 to TRBJ2-7; D not certain. This CDR3 has 13 residues. From germline, CDR1 is KGHSH and CDR2 LQKENI. V was cut by 2 bases and J by 5 bases, with 10 bases left in between. This CDR3 is CASSPGQEDEQYF. In DNA, the CDR3 is TGTGCCAGCTCACCAGGGCAGGAAGACGAGCAGTACTTC.

The CDR3 region is CATSRTLAGVSQTQYF. In DNA form, the CDR3 reads TGTGCCACCAGCAGAACCCTAGCGGGGGTCTCCCAGACCCAGTACTTC. The genes are TRBV15 and TRBJ2-5; 10 positions match TRBD2. This CDR3 is 16 amino acids long. CDR1 and CDR2 from the germline V gene are LNHNV and YYDKDF (reference sequence). Unmatched junction bases numbered 9, after V lost 2 bases and J lost 6 bases.

V gene TRBV7-9 combines with J gene TRBJ1-1; TRBD1 matches at 7 bases. Trimming cost V 5 bases and J 0 bases; bases outside gene matches: 12. Per germline, CDR1 SEHNR and CDR2 FQNEAQ (reference sequence). The CDR3 has 17 amino acids. The CDR3 DNA sequence: TGTGCCAGCAGCCAATTTGCAGGGGGTGGTGTGAACACTGAAGCTTTCTTT. Residues: CASSQFAGGGVNTEAFF.

The gene calls are TRBV19 and TRBJ1-5, with D uncertain. Germline values: CDR1 LNHDA, CDR2 SQIVND (reference sequence). CDR3 size: 14 residues. The V gene lost 1 base and the J gene lost 2 bases, with 6 bases spanning the gap. CDR3 coding DNA: TGTGCCAGTAGTATAGGCCGACGCAATCAGCCCCAGCATTTT. It translates to CASSIGRRNQPQHF.